This TCR beta chain was sequenced for a study of graft-versus-host responses after intestinal transplantation. Across the whole study: After anti-thymocyte globulin induction, recipients took tacrolimus and steroids for roughly three years.

On this clone: Its specificity is unknown.

Data came from immunoSEQ multiplex PCR; TCRdb stores just in-frame clones and leaves some out. The table has some 100,000 clones, approximately 95% seen once. V dropped 4 bases and J dropped 2; count of bases not matched to a gene: 5. From germline, CDR1 is SGHNT and CDR2 YYREEE (reference sequence). There are 14 residues in the CDR3. General study results and limits: Allograft clonal ratios (graft-versus-host to host-versus-graft) were high in patients who had graft-donor T cell macrochimerism. Recipient marrow contained GvH clones, some of which appeared first in ileum or blood.

Here the sequenced sample was unstimulated CD8+ T cells sorted from spleen or lymph node cells, taken before transplant. The genes are TRBV5-4 and TRBJ2-7, with 8 bases lining up with TRBD2. This clonotype originated in a human donor who was the organ donor for an intestinal transplant. Written as DNA, the CDR3 is TGTGCCAGCAGCCCGGGACTAGAGGCCTACGAGCAGTACTTC. Its translation is CASSPGLEAYEQYF.